This TCR beta chain was identified in a study of cytomegalovirus exposure and HLA in healthy donors. Study as a whole: There were under 140 million unique TCR beta sequences, drawn from 150 million to 200 million T cells, in an earlier analysis.

This clone has only a few counts. The antigen is not known. General study results and limits: V- and J-gene trimming in TCR beta was tied to a missense DCLRE1C variant by an analysis performed later. The authors later found most CMV-associated TCR beta chains appeared HLA-restricted.

The junction had 3 bases not matched to a gene; V was cut back by 0 bases and J by 15 bases. Germline CDR1 reads KGHSH; CDR2 reads LQKENI. This CDR3 region has 14 residues. The PCR employed 60 Vbeta primers together with 13 Jbeta primers. In the original workflow: Later analysis identified some 88 million unique TCR beta chains, approximately 11 million shared. Some clones are missing from TCRdb's copy, which holds only in-frame ones; the method was immunoSEQ multiplex PCR. That table furnishes V, J and clone size, whereas the DNA furnished D and trimming. The table records approximately 130,000 clones, around four fifths of them present only once.

The chain joins TRBV18 to TRBJ2-1; 15 bases align to TRBD2. The receptor was isolated from a woman aged 40 to 50 in good health and CMV-seropositive. The sample comprised PBMCs. CDR3 in amino acids: CASSPPGLAGGPFF. The CDR3 DNA reads as TGTGCCAGCTCACCACCCGGACTAGCGGGAGGGCCGTTCTTC. Together with reference TRBV18 and TRBJ2-1, the CDR3 gives the full variable domain: NAGVMQNPRHLVRRRGQEARLRCSPMKGHSHVYWYRQLPEEGLKFMVYLQKENIIDESGMPKERFSAEFPKEGPSILRIQQVVRGDSAAYFCASSPPGLAGGPFFGPGTRLTVL.